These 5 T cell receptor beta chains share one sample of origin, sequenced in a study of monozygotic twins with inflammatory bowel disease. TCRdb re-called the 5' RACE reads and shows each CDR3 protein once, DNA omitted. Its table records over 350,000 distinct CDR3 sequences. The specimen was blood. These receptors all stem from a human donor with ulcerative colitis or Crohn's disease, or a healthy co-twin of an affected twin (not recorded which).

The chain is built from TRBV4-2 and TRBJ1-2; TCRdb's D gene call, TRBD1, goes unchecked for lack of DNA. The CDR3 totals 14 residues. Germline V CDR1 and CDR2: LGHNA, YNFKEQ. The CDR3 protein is CASSQDRGNYGYTF.

The CDR3 protein is CASSQAGQGMYEQFF. V is TRBV4-2 and J is TRBJ2-1; TCRdb's D gene call, TRBD1, goes unchecked for lack of DNA. The CDR3 has 15 amino acids. Germline CDR1 and CDR2: LGHNA and YNFKEQ.

The CDR3 here is CASSGSGLHHNEQFF. J is TRBJ2-1 and V is TRBV6-1. The germline V gene encodes CDR1 MNHNS and CDR2 SASEGT. This CDR3 has 15 amino acids.

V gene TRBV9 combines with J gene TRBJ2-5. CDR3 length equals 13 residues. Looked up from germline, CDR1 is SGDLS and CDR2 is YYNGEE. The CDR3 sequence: CASSVGLQETQYF.

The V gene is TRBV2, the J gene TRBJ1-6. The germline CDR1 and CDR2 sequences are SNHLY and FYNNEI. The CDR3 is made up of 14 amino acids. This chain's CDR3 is CASTAAAGYSPLHF.